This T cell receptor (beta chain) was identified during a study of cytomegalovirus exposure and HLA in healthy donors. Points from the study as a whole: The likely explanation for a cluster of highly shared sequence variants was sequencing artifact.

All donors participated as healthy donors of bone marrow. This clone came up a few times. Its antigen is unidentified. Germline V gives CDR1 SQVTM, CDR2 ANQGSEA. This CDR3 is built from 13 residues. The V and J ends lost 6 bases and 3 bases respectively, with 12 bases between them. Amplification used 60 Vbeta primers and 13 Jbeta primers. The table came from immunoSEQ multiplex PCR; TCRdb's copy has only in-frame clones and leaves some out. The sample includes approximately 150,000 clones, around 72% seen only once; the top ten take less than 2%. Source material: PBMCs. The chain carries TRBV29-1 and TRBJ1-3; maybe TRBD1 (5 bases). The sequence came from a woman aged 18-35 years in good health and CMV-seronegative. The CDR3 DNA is TGCAGCGTCGGTGACAGTTATGGAAACACCATATATTTT. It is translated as CSVGDSYGNTIYF. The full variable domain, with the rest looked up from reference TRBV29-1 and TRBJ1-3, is SAVISQKPSRDICQRGTSLTIQCQVDSQVTMMFWYRQQPGQSLTLIATANQGSEATYESGFVIDKFPISRPNLTFSTLTVSNMSPEDSSIYLCSVGDSYGNTIYFGEGSWLTVV.